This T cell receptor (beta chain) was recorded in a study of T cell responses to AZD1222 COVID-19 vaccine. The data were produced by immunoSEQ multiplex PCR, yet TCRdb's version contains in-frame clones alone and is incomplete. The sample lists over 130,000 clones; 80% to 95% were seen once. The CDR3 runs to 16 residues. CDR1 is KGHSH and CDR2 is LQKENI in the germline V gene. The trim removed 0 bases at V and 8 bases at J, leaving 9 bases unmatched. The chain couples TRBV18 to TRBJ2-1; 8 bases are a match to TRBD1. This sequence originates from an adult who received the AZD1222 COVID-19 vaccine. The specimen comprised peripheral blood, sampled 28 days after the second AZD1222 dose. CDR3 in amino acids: CASSPPEDRAPHEQFF. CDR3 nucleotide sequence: TGTGCCAGCTCACCACCAGAGGACAGGGCGCCCCATGAGCAGTTCTTC.